This T cell receptor beta chain emerged from a study of blood T cells in healthy people across ages. Study-wide results and caveats: More naive CD4+ cells and higher diversity were found in long-lived than in aged donors. In older individuals, TCR beta diversity per million T cells was lower, falling roughly linearly with age.

The authors ran a second PCR of 7 to 11 cycles using a sample-barcoded 5' primer and a J-beta primer mix. TCRdb passed the 5' RACE reads through MiXCR, listing each CDR3 protein once. The repertoire holds about 400,000 distinct CDR3 sequences, about 52% seen once, with under 65% in the top ten. This clonotype was seen a few times. Its matching antigen is unknown. The sample was blood. This TCR was recovered from a man aged 60-69 years in good health.

The CDR3 reads CSVAILGETQYF. Here the CDR3 DNA reads TGCAGCGTTGCGATCTTGGGGGAGACCCAGTACTTC. The chain recombines TRBV29-1 with TRBJ2-5; D is ambiguous. Germline-derived CDR1 and CDR2 are SQVTM and ANQGSEA. The CDR3 is 12 amino acids. The germline V and J ends were trimmed by 4 bases and 5 bases, with 11 bases remaining between them.